This paragraph reports one TCR beta chain. Its antigen remains unknown. This entry belongs to a study of CXCR3-negative and CXCR3-positive naive CD8 T cells. The overall study: Sequencing yielded about 150 million TRB reads, roughly 1.5 +/- 0.3 million per library. Findings and caveats of the study: Naive cells positive for CXCR3 carried more hydrophobic TRB CDR3s than CXCR3-negative ones. Memory cells showed distinct TRBV-TRBJ patterns, while the two naive subsets matched.

The CDR3 is made up of 17 amino acids. Investigators sorted each CD8+ T cell subset in triplicate, taking around 330,000 cells each time. Naive CD8+ T cells showed CD45RO-CCR7+CD27+CD95-. The TRB libraries of cDNA were built by UMI-labeled 5' RACE. Reprocessing the 5' RACE reads, TCRdb reports a single entry for every CDR3 protein and omits DNA. The sample table includes approximately 89,000 distinct CDR3 sequences. The origin of this receptor is a human donor in good health. Some clones in this sample may be carry-over from other donors' samples. Sequencing was performed on naive CXCR3+ CD8+ T cells from blood. Subset described: CD45RO-CCR7+CD27+CD95- naive CD8+ T cells expressing CXCR3 (TNR3+). The V call is TRBV12-3 or TRBV12-4, the J call TRBJ2-3; no DNA is available, so the TRBD2 call from TCRdb remains unchecked. The CDR3 spells CASSFAWGGASTDTQYF.